This TCR beta chain is from a study of blood T cell repertoires in COVID-19. Trimming removed 2 bases from V and 5 bases from J, with 6 bases in between. The germline V gene encodes CDR1 SGHTA and CDR2 FQGNSA. The CDR3 totals 12 residues. TCRdb's copy holds only in-frame clones and misses some; the assay was immunoSEQ multiplex PCR. The data contain around 290,000 clones, roughly 90% of them singletons. This sequence joins TRBV7-2 and TRBJ1-2; D gene ambiguous. The sequenced sample was peripheral blood. This sequence originates from a woman aged 25-40 years with COVID-19, enrolled during active disease. The CDR3 sequence is CASSLTVYGYTF. CDR3 DNA: TGTGCCAGCAGCTTAACAGTTTATGGCTACACCTTC.